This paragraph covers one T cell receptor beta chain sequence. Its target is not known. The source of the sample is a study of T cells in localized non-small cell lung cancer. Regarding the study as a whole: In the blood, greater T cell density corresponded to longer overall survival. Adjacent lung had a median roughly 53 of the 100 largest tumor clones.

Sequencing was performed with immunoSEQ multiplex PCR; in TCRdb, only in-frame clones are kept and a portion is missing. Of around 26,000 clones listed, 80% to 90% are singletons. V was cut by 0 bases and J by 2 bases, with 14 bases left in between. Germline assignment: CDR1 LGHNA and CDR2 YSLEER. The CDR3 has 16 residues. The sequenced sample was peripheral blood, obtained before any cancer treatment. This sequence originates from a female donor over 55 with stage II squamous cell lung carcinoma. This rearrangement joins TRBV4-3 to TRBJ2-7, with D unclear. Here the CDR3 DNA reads TGCGCCAGCAGCCAAGATCTCGGCGTACGCACCTACGAGCAGTACTTC. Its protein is CASSQDLGVRTYEQYF.